This T cell receptor beta chain is drawn from a study of T cell repertoires in cytomegalovirus infection. Whole-study context: Indicated by public TCR beta signatures were CMV infection and matching HLA type.

The germline V gene encodes CDR1 SGHKS and CDR2 YYEKEE (reference sequence). The V segment lost 6 bases and the J segment 0 bases; nucleotides outside the gene matches: 6. The CDR3 extends over 16 amino acids. This clonotype was observed a few times. TCRdb used MiXCR to reprocess the reads, holding one entry per CDR3 protein. The sample yields roughly 280,000 distinct CDR3 sequences, roughly an eighth seen once. The sample comprised PBMCs. The receptor comes from a human donor in good health (CMV status not recorded). Some clones in this sample may be carry-over from other donors' samples. This chain connects TRBV5-5 to TRBJ2-2, with TRBD1 matching over 9 bases. The CDR3 is CASNRRDRANTGELFF. The CDR3 DNA follows: TGTGCCAGCAACCGTAGGGACAGGGCGAACACCGGGGAGCTGTTTTTT.